The clone carrying this T cell receptor (beta chain) was counted between two and nine times. Its specificity is unknown. The sample comes from a study of T cells after yellow fever vaccination. Whole-study results and caveats: Primary-vaccination clones mostly resurfaced post-booster (approximately 96% CD4, roughly 90% CD8).

The TCR cDNA carried a universal primer site and UMIs from 5'RACE template switching. Using its own MiXCR run on the 5' RACE reads, TCRdb lists one record per CDR3 protein. This sample has a few hundred thousand distinct CDR3 sequences, with less than 20% found just once. The CDR3 totals 14 residues. The V and J ends lost 7 bases and 5 bases respectively, with 17 bases between them. Germline V gene sequence: CDR1 MNHEY, CDR2 SMNVEV (reference sequence). This chain uses TRBV27 with TRBJ1-1; no reliable D call. This clonotype originated in a young man who received the YFV17D yellow fever vaccine. Sequences were derived from PBMCs, sampled 5 days after the first yellow fever vaccination. The DNA for the CDR3 is TGTGCCAGCACCTCCCTACGATCGGAGACTGAAGCTTTCTTT. This sequence encodes CASTSLRSETEAFF.